Listed below are T cell receptor beta chains from one sample, sequenced in a study of cytomegalovirus exposure and HLA in healthy donors. TCRdb keeps only in-frame clones here, not all; method: immunoSEQ multiplex PCR. The sample contains about 190,000 clones, roughly four fifths of which appear only once. Sequencing was carried out using PBMCs. The receptor set was obtained from a woman aged 25 to 39 in good health and CMV-seropositive. The CDR3 runs from the conserved cysteine through the conserved F or W.

TRBJ2-5	TRBV7-2	CASSLAQGVMKTQYF
TRBJ2-1	TRBV7-9	CASSLGTGLPNEQFF
TRBJ2-7	TRBV27	CASSLGSGYEQYF
TRBJ2-3	TRBV5-1	CASKRAITDTQYF
TRBJ2-1	TRBV10-2	CASLGQGGLNEQFF
TRBJ2-3	TRBV10-1	CANQERDGPDTQYF
TRBJ1-1	TRBV14	CASSQVLGGRTEAFF
-	TRBV6-1	CASIRLAGVSEQYF
TRBJ1-4	TRBV15	CATSRGTGLSEKLFF
TRBJ2-1	TRBV27	CASSLPTSGKDEQFF
TRBJ2-6	TRBV6-1	CASSAGPPLSGANVLTF
TRBJ2-7	TRBV5-1	CASRKSGRAINGQYF
TRBJ1-3	TRBV29-1	CSVEGAAGNTIYF
TRBJ2-3	TRBV6-1	CASTETSGGTDTQYF
TRBJ2-7	TRBV6-6	CASSSPGTSVYEQYF
TRBJ2-1	TRBV18	CASSPGPPGGNEQFF
TRBJ2-7	TRBV7-9	CASSTGTGSLYEQYF
TRBJ2-1	TRBV6-1	CASSEPGLSGNEQFF
TRBJ2-3	TRBV27	CASSFSRSTDTQYF
TRBJ2-1	TRBV21-1	CASSKGQRESCNEQFF
TRBJ2-1	TRBV11-2	CASSPNSGTFNEQFF
TRBJ2-3	TRBV29-1	CSVQTSGTDTQYF
TRBJ2-7	TRBV14	CASSQQDFYEQYF
TRBJ1-2	TRBV5-1	CASSLGGDKYGYTF
TRBJ2-7	TRBV7-8	CASSQDPGSYEQYF
TRBJ2-2	TRBV7-8	CASSTETIAGGTATGELFF
TRBJ2-5	TRBV19	CASSADRGETQYF
TRBJ1-1	TRBV5-5	CASMGTGWEGTEAFF
-	TRBV7-9	CASSVTGADEQYF
TRBJ2-2	TRBV9	CASSDISTGELFF
TRBJ1-3	TRBV27	CASKTGSGNTIYF
TRBJ2-2	TRBV28	CASSLHTSGAGELFF
TRBJ2-4	TRBV10-2	CASGQQNIQYF
TRBJ1-2	TRBV11-2	CASRTGTGGPNYGYTF
TRBJ2-3	TRBV5-4	CASSLEQDSTDTQYF
TRBJ2-7	TRBV28	CASSKKTSGAYEQYF
TRBJ2-1	TRBV5-4	CASSLFFGGTGVHGEQFF
TRBJ1-2	TRBV28	CASSLTGDGNYGYTF
TRBJ1-3	TRBV6-6	CASTFYSGNTIYF
TRBJ2-2	TRBV5-1	CASSLEAAGNTGELFF
TRBJ2-3	TRBV4-2	CASSQDPLAGALYF
TRBJ2-5	TRBV27	CASSSGETQYF
TRBJ1-1	TRBV11-2	CASSYMNTEAFF
TRBJ1-3	TRBV28	CASSFLQGAANTIYF
TRBJ2-2	TRBV12-2	CASRLFEGQRSMGELFF
TRBJ2-5	TRBV7-7	CASSPRESRGETQYF